This TCR beta chain was recovered during a study of T cells after yellow fever vaccination. Points from the study as a whole: Reappearance after the booster was seen for most primary-vaccination clones, at 95% to 97% CD4 and more than 80% CD8.

The authors made TCR cDNA by 5'RACE template switching, adding a universal primer site and UMIs. TCRdb passed the 5' RACE reads through MiXCR, listing each CDR3 protein once. The table shows fewer than 150,000 distinct CDR3 sequences, with 7.7% occurring only once. In regard to this clonotype: Its antigen is as yet unknown.

This specimen was CD4+ T cells sorted from PBMCs, taken 5 days after the yellow fever booster vaccination. The sequence was collected from a man younger than 40 who received the YFV17D yellow fever vaccine.

Here the CDR3 reads CASSPRQEAGLETQYF. The CDR3 nucleotides are TGTGCCAGCAGCCCCCGGCAGGAGGCGGGGTTGGAGACCCAGTACTTC. This chain joins TRBV7-2 and TRBJ2-5, with D perhaps matching TRBD2 (6 bases). CDR1 and CDR2 from the germline V gene are SGHTA and FQGNSA. The CDR3 is 16 amino acids. The ends were cut back, 5 bases at V and 5 bases at J, with 21 bases in the middle.